The source of this TCR beta chain is a study of CD8 T cells in ankylosing spondylitis. General observations from the study: Disease-linked clones reportedly showed significant enrichment in matched ankylosing spondylitis synovial fluid.

TCRdb re-called the 5' RACE reads through MiXCR, storing one row per CDR3 protein. This table has approximately 250,000 distinct CDR3 sequences, approximately 24% appearing once. This clonotype has just a few counts. No antigen is known for it. The CDR3 loop spans 14 amino acids. Germline V gene lookup returns CDR1 MNHNS and CDR2 SASEGT. V lost 4 bases to trimming and J lost 4 bases; unmatched junction nucleotides: 3. The TCR sequence derives from a male donor with ankylosing spondylitis or in good health (not recorded which). The chain has TRBV6-1 and TRBJ2-3; TRBD1 matches 9 bases. Sequencing input: blood, either unsorted or a sorted T cell fraction (not recorded which). The CDR3 DNA reads as TGTGCCAGCAGTGCCACAGGGGGCGCAGATACGCAGTATTTT. This codes for CASSATGGADTQYF.